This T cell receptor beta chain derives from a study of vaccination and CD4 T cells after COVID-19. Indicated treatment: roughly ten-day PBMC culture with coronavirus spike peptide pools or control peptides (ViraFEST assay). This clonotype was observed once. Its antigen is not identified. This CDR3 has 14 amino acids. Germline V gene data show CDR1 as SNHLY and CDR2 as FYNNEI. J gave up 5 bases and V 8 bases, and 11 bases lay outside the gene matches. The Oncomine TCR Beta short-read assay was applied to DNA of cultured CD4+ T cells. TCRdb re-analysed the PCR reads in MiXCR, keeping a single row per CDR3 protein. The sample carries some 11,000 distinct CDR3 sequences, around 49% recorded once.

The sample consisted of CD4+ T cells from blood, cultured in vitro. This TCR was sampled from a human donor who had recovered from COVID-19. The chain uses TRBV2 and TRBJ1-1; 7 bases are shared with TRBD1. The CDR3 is CASRTGGGLTEAFF. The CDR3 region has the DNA TGTGCCAGCCGGACAGGCGGAGGTTTGACTGAAGCTTTCTTT.